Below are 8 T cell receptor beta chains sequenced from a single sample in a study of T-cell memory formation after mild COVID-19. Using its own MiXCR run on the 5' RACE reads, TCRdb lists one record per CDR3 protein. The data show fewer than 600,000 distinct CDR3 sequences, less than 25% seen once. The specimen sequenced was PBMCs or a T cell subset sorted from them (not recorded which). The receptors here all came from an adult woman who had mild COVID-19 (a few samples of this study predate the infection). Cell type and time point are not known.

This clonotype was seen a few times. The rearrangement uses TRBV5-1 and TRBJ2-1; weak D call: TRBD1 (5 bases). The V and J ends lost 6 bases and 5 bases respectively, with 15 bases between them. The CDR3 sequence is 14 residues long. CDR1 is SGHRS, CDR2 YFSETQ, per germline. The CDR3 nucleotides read TGCGCCAGCAACTGGGGCGGAAGAAACAATGAGCAGTTCTTC. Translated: CASNWGGRNNEQFF.

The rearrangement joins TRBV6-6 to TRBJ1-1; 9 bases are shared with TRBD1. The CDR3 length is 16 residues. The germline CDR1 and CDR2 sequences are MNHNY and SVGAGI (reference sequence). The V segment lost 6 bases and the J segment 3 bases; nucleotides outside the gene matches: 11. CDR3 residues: CASRTRTGAFDTEAFF. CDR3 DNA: TGTGCCAGCAGGACCCGGACAGGGGCGTTCGACACTGAAGCTTTCTTT.

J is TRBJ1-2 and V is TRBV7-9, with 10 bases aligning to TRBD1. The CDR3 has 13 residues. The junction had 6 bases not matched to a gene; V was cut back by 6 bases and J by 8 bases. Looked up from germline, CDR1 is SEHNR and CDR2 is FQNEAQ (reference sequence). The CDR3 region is CASRETGGWGYTF. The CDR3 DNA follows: TGTGCCAGCAGGGAGACAGGGGGCTGGGGCTACACCTTC.

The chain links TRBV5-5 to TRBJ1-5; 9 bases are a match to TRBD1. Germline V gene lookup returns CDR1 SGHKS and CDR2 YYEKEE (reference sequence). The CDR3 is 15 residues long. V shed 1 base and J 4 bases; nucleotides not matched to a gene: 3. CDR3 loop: CASSLWDRDNQPQHF. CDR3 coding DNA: TGTGCCAGCAGCTTGTGGGACAGGGATAATCAGCCCCAGCATTTT.

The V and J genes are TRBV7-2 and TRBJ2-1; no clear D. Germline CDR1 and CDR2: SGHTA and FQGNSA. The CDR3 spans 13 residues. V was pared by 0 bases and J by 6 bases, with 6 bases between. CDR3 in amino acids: CASSLARSNEQFF. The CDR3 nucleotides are TGTGCCAGCAGCTTAGCGCGGAGCAATGAGCAGTTCTTC.

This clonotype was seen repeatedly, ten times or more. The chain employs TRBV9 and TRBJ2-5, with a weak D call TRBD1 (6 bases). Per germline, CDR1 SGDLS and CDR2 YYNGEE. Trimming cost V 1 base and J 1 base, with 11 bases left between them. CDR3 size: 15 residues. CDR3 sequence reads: CASSVPQGTQETQYF. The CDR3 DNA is TGTGCCAGCAGCGTACCACAGGGAACCCAAGAGACCCAGTACTTC.

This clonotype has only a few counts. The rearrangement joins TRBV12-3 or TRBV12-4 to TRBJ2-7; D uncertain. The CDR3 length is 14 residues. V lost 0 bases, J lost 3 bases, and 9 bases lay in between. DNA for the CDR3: TGTGCCAGCAGTTTAGCGCCAGTCTTCTACGAGCAGTACTTC. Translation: CASSLAPVFYEQYF.

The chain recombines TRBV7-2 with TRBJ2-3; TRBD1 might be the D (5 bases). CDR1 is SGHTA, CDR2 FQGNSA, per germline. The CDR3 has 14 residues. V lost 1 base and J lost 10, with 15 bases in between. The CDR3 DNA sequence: TGTGCCAGCAGCTTAGAGCTCGGGTTAGGGGCGCAGTATTTT. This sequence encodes CASSLELGLGAQYF. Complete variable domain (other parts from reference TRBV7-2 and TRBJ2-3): GAGVSQSPSNKVTEKGKDVELRCDPISGHTALYWYRQSLGQGLEFLIYFQGNSAPDKSGLPSDRFSAERTGGSVSTLTIQRTQQEDSAVYLCASSLELGLGAQYFGPGTRLTVL.